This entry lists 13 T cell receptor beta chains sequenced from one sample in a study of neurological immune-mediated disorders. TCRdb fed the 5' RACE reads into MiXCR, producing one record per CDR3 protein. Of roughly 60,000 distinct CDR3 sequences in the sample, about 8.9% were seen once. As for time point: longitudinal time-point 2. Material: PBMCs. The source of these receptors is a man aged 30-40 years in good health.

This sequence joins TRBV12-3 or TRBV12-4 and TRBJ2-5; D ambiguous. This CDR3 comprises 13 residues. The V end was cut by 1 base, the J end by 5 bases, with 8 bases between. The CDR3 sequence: CASSLDMVETQYF. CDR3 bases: TGTGCCAGCAGTTTAGACATGGTGGAGACCCAGTACTTC.

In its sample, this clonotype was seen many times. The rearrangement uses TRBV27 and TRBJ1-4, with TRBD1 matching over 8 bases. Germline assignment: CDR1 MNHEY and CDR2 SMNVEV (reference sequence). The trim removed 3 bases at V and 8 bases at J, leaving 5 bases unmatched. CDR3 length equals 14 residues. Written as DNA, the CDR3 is TGTGCCAGCAGTTTGGGGACAGGAAAGGAAAAACTGTTTTTT. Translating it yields CASSLGTGKEKLFF. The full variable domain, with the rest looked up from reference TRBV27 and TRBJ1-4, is EAQVTQNPRYLITVTGKKLTVTCSQNMNHEYMSWYRQDPGLGLRQIYYSMNVEVTDKGDVPEGYKVSRKEKRNFPLILESPSPNQTSLYFCASSLGTGKEKLFFGSGTQLSVL.

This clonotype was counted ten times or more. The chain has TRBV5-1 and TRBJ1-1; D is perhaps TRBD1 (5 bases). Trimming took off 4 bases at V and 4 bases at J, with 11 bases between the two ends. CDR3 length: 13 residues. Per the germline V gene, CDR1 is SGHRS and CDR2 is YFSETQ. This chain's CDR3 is CASSGLGVTEAFF. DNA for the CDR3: TGCGCCAGCAGCGGCCTAGGGGTCACTGAAGCTTTCTTT.

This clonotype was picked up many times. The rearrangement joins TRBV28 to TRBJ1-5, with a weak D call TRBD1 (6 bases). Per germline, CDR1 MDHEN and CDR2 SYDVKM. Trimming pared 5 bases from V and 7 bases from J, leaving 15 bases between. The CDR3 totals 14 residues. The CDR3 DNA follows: TGTGCCAGCAGTGGGGGCCTGGTCACGCAGCCCCAGCATTTT. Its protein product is CASSGGLVTQPQHF.

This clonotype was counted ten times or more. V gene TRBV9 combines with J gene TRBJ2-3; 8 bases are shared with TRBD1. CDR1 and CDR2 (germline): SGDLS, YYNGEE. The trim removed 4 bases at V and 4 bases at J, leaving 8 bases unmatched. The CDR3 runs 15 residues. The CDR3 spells CASSPGQGWADTQYF. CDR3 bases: TGTGCCAGCAGCCCCGGACAGGGATGGGCAGATACGCAGTATTTT.

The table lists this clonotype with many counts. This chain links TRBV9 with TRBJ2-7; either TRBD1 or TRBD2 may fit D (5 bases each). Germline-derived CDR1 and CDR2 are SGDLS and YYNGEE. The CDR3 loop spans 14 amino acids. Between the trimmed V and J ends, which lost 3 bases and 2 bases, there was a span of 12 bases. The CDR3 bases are TGTGCCAGCAGCGGAGGGGACGCCGCCTACGAGCAGTACTTC. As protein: CASSGGDAAYEQYF.

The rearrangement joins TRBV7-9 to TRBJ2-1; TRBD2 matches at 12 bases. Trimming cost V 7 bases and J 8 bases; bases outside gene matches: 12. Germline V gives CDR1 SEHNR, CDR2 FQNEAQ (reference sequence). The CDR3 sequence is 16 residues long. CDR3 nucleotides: TGTGCCAGCAACTCCGCGACTAGCGGGAGAGTCTATGAGCAGTTCTTC. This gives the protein CASNSATSGRVYEQFF.

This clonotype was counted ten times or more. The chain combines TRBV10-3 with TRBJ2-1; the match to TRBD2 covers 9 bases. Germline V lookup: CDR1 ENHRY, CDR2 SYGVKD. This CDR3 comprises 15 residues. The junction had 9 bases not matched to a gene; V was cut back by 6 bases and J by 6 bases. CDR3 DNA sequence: TGTGCCATCAGATCAGCGGGAGGAGGGGGCAATGAGCAGTTCTTC. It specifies CAIRSAGGGGNEQFF.

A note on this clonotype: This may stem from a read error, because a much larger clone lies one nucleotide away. The CDR3 region is CANSPGQGIYEQYF. The CDR3 DNA reads TGTGCCAACAGCCCGGGACAGGGGATATACGAGCAGTACTTC. This chain joins TRBV7-2 and TRBJ2-7; 10 bases align to TRBD1. Germline CDR1 reads SGHTA; CDR2 reads FQGNSA. The CDR3 is 14 residues long.

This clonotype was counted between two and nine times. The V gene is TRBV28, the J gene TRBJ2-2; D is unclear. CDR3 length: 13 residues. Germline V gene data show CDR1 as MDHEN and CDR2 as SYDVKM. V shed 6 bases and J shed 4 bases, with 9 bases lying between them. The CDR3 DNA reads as TGTGCCAGCAGCAAATCGGCCACCGGGGAGCTGTTTTTT. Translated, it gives CASSKSATGELFF.

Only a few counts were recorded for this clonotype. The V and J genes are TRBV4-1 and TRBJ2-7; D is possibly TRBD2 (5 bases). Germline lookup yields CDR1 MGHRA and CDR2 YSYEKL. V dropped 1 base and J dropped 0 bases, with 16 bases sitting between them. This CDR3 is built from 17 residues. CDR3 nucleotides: TGCGCCAGCAGCCAAGGGTCGCCGGGGATTTACTCCTACGAGCAGTACTTC. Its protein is CASSQGSPGIYSYEQYF.

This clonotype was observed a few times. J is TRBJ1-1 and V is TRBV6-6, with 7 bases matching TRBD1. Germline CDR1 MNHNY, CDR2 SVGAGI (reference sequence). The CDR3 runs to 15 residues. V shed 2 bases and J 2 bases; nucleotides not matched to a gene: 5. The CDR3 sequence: CASSYHGQDNTEAFF. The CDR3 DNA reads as TGTGCCAGCAGTTACCATGGACAGGATAACACTGAAGCTTTCTTT.

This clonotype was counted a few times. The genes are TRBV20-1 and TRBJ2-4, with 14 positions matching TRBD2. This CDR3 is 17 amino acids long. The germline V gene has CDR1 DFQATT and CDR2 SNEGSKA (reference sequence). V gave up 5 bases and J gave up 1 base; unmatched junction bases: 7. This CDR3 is CSASGTSGSSAKNIQYF. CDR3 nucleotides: TGCAGTGCTTCCGGGACTAGCGGGAGTAGCGCCAAAAACATTCAGTACTTC.